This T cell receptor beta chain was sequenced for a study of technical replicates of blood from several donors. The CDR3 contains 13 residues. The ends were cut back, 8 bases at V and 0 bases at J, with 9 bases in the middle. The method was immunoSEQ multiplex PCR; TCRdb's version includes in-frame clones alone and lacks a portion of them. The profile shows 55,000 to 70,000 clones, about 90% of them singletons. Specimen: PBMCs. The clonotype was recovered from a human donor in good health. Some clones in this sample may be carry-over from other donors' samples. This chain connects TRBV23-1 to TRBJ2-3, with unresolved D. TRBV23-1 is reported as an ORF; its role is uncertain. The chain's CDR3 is CASPEPSTDTQYF. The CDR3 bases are TGCGCCAGCCCCGAGCCTAGCACAGATACGCAGTATTTT.